The 32 T cell receptor beta chains in this list originate from one sample, sequenced in a study of T cells in Graves' hyperthyroidism and ophthalmopathy. It was RNA transcripts that yielded the amplified TCR beta CDR3 regions. RT-PCR in the first round (using the HTBI primer set) targeted the TCR CDR3. One entry per CDR3 protein, called by TCRdb with MiXCR from the multiplex PCR reads. This table has 450,000 to 600,000 distinct CDR3 sequences, approximately 15% appearing once. Sequencing used blood. Receptors were obtained from a woman aged 40 to 49 with Graves' hyperthyroidism.

The table lists this clonotype with many counts. The rearrangement uses TRBV2 and TRBJ1-5, with 9 bases matching TRBD1. CDR3 length equals 15 residues. V shed 4 bases and J 0 bases; nucleotides not matched to a gene: 1. CDR1 is SNHLY, CDR2 FYNNEI, per germline. The CDR3 nucleotides read TGTGCCAGCAGTGGGGACAGGGATAGCAATCAGCCCCAGCATTTT. It encodes CASSGDRDSNQPQHF.

This clonotype was recorded at least ten times. The junction does not match germline at one end; this may be a read error. The V gene is TRBV20-1, the J gene TRBJ1-1; D uncertain. The CDR3 sequence is 14 residues long. Germline values: CDR1 DFQATT, CDR2 SNEGSKA (reference sequence). The CDR3 DNA reads as TGCAGTGCCCATTCGGGCTCCTTGAAAACTGAAGCTTTCTTT. Protein product: CSAHSGSLKTEAFF.

The rearrangement links TRBV4-1 to TRBJ2-3; 9 bases map to TRBD2. The J segment lost 4 bases and the V segment lost 0 bases, leaving 8 bases of the junction unmatched. Germline V lookup: CDR1 MGHRA, CDR2 YSYEKL. The CDR3 has 17 residues. The CDR3 DNA reads as TGCGCCAGCAGCCAAGATAGGCTAGCGGGATTGTCAGATACGCAGTATTTT. This encodes CASSQDRLAGLSDTQYF.

The sample holds many counts of this clonotype. The V and J genes are TRBV5-1 and TRBJ2-1; 9 nucleotides agree with TRBD2. The germline gives CDR1 SGHRS, CDR2 YFSETQ. This CDR3 comprises 14 residues. V lost 2 bases and J lost 6; bases outside the gene matches: 3. This chain's CDR3 is CASSFGTSPNEQFF. The CDR3 DNA follows: TGCGCCAGCAGCTTCGGGACTAGCCCCAATGAGCAGTTCTTC.

This clonotype was counted many times. The rearrangement joins TRBV30 to TRBJ2-1; D ambiguous. Trimming shortened V by 0 bases and J by 0 bases, and 9 bases separated the two germline ends. There are 15 residues in the CDR3. Germline assignment: CDR1 GTSNPN and CDR2 SVGIG (reference sequence). The CDR3 here is CAWSVKGISYNEQFF. In DNA, the CDR3 is TGTGCCTGGAGTGTAAAAGGGATCTCCTACAATGAGCAGTTCTTC.

This clonotype turned up a few times. This rearrangement joins TRBV20-1 to TRBJ1-4; 7 bases map to TRBD1. The CDR3 has 15 amino acids. CDR1 DFQATT and CDR2 SNEGSKA come from the germline V gene (reference sequence). V dropped 0 bases and J dropped 4; count of bases not matched to a gene: 5. This CDR3 is CSARDGTAINEKLFF. Written as DNA, the CDR3 is TGCAGTGCTAGAGATGGGACAGCAATTAATGAAAAACTGTTTTTT.

This clonotype was seen many times. The CDR3 loop reads CSASFAGLSEAFF. The CDR3 nucleotides read TGCAGTGCTAGTTTTGCAGGGCTTTCTGAAGCTTTCTTT. V usage is TRBV20-1 and J usage is TRBJ1-1; weak D call: TRBD1 (5 bases). The CDR3 covers 13 residues. Trimming took 3 bases from V and 6 from J, leaving 14 bases between them. Looked up from germline, CDR1 is DFQATT and CDR2 is SNEGSKA (reference sequence).

In its sample, this clonotype was seen many times. The gene calls are TRBV2 and TRBJ2-7, with D tentatively TRBD2 (5 bases). V lost 8 bases, J lost 2 bases, and 16 bases lay in between. Per germline, CDR1 SNHLY and CDR2 FYNNEI. This CDR3 is 14 amino acids long. CDR3 bases: TGTGCCAGCCTACCTGGACTGATGCCCTACGAGCAGTACTTC. This encodes CASLPGLMPYEQYF.

This clonotype has at least ten counts. The chain uses TRBV6-1 and TRBJ1-1, with no clear D. The germline gives CDR1 MNHNS, CDR2 SASEGT. The CDR3 has 14 residues. Trimming left V 3 bases short and J 2 bases short, with 10 bases between. The CDR3 sequence: CASSDHDSNTEAFF. CDR3 bases: TGTGCCAGCAGTGATCACGACTCTAACACTGAAGCTTTCTTT.

The chain uses TRBV5-1 and TRBJ2-7; weak D call: TRBD1 (6 bases). The J call may not be correct, given that the DNA end is closer to TRBJ2-1. CDR1 is SGHRS, CDR2 YFSETQ, per germline. The CDR3 is 15 amino acids. CDR3 DNA: TGCGCCAGCAGCTTGGGTCAGGGGAAAACCTACGAGCAGTTCTTC. Protein sequence: CASSLGQGKTYEQFF.

This clonotype was observed many times. This chain links TRBV7-2 with TRBJ2-2, with TRBD1 matching 7 bases. The CDR3 covers 14 residues. The V and J ends lost 1 base and 7 bases, in that order; junction bases with no gene match: 3. Looked up from germline, CDR1 is SGHTA and CDR2 is FQGNSA. In DNA, the CDR3 is TGTGCCAGCAGCTTAGTAGGGGGCTACGGGGAGCTGTTTTTT. Its translation: CASSLVGGYGELFF.

This chain joins TRBV7-3 and TRBJ1-1; tentative D call: TRBD1 (6 bases). Trimming pared 6 bases from V and 0 bases from J, leaving 17 bases between. The CDR3 extends over 16 amino acids. Germline CDR1 is SGHTA and CDR2 is FQGTGA. CDR3 protein: CASRPDRMFMNTEAFF. For the CDR3, the DNA is TGTGCCAGCAGACCTGACAGGATGTTCATGAACACTGAAGCTTTCTTT.

This clonotype occurred many times. The V and J genes are TRBV12-3 or TRBV12-4 and TRBJ1-1; TRBD1 is a possible D gene (5 bases). This CDR3 comprises 13 residues. V gave up 3 bases and J gave up 11 bases, with 16 bases separating them. The CDR3 here is CASSLWGPSHAFF. The CDR3 DNA reads as TGTGCCAGCAGTTTGTGGGGACCCAGTCACGCTTTCTTT.

This clonotype appeared a few times. The rearrangement uses TRBV5-8 and TRBJ2-5; TRBD2 aligns across 7 bases. CDR3 length: 16 amino acids. CDR1 and CDR2 (germline): SGHTS, YDEGEE. V dropped 4 bases and J dropped 3; count of bases not matched to a gene: 12. CDR3 coding DNA: TGTGCCAGCAGCCCGTTTGGGGGGGTTTCGGAAGAGACCCAGTACTTC. Amino acids: CASSPFGGVSEETQYF.

This clonotype was counted ten times or more. This sequence joins TRBV20-1 and TRBJ2-3, with 9 nucleotides matching TRBD2. The J segment lost 2 bases and the V segment lost 6 bases, leaving 9 bases of the junction unmatched. This CDR3 has 15 amino acids. Looked up from germline, CDR1 is DFQATT and CDR2 is SNEGSKA (reference sequence). CDR3 in amino acids: CSAATSGPFTDTQYF. CDR3 coding DNA: TGCAGTGCCGCCACTAGCGGGCCGTTCACAGATACGCAGTATTTT.

The chain joins TRBV6-9 to TRBJ1-5; the match to TRBD1 covers 7 bases. Germline-derived CDR1 and CDR2 are MNHGY and SVAAGI. The CDR3 sequence is 16 residues long. V lost 4 bases and J lost 3; bases outside the gene matches: 9. The DNA of the CDR3 is TGTGCCAGCAGTTCATCCGCCGGGACAGTCAATCAGCCCCAGCATTTT. It specifies CASSSSAGTVNQPQHF.

This clonotype was observed many times. This sequence joins TRBV7-9 and TRBJ2-1; TRBD2 aligns across 14 bases. The germline V gene encodes CDR1 SEHNR and CDR2 FQNEAQ (reference sequence). The CDR3 consists of 20 residues. Germline trimming cut 1 base from V and 10 bases from J; bases unmatched to any gene: 18. CDR3 amino acids: CASSLEELAGTSGRRREQFF. CDR3 in DNA: TGTGCCAGCAGCTTAGAGGAACTCGCCGGGACTAGCGGGAGAAGGAGGGAGCAGTTCTTC.

At least ten counts were recorded for this clonotype. This rearrangement joins TRBV6-1 to TRBJ1-1; D is uncertain. Trimming removed 1 base at V and 5 bases at J, with 8 bases between. There are 13 residues in the CDR3. From germline, CDR1 is MNHNS and CDR2 SASEGT. The CDR3 DNA is TGTGCCAGCAGTGAAGAGACAATGACTGAAGCTTTCTTT. Protein product: CASSEETMTEAFF.

This clonotype was recorded many times. The chain has TRBV28 and TRBJ2-7, with D unresolved. The CDR3 totals 11 residues. Germline V gene lookup returns CDR1 MDHEN and CDR2 SYDVKM. Between the trimmed V and J ends, which lost 6 bases and 1 base, there was a span of 4 bases. The CDR3 protein is CASRESYEQYF. For the CDR3, the DNA is TGTGCCAGCAGGGAATCCTACGAGCAGTACTTC. Supplemented by reference TRBV28 and TRBJ2-7, the full variable domain reads DVKVTQSSRYLVKRTGEKVFLECVQDMDHENMFWYRQDPGLGLRLIYFSYDVKMKEKGDIPEGYSVSREKKERFSLILESASTNQTSMYLCASRESYEQYFGPGTRLTVT.

This clonotype appeared many times. A read error may produce the germline difference seen at one junction end. V gene TRBV7-2 combines with J gene TRBJ2-5, with 9 bases that match TRBD2. Looked up from germline, CDR1 is SGHTA and CDR2 is FQGNSA. The CDR3 extends over 16 amino acids. The CDR3 coding sequence is TGTGCCAGCAGCCCTCGCGGTAGCGGGAGTGGGGAGACCCGGTACTTC. Its translation is CASSPRGSGSGETRYF.

The genes are TRBV5-4 and TRBJ1-2, with unresolved D. V lost 1 base and J 8 bases, leaving 9 bases between the germline ends. The length of the CDR3 is 12 residues. CDR1 and CDR2 from the germline V gene are SGHNT and YYREEE (reference sequence). The CDR3 spells CASSLPQRGYTF. The CDR3 DNA reads as TGTGCCAGCAGCTTGCCACAAAGGGGCTACACCTTC.

In DNA, the CDR3 is TGTGCCACCAGTGGGTCGGGTGAGCAGTTCTTC. Translation: CATSGSGEQFF. The chain recombines TRBV24-1 with TRBJ2-1, with D unclear. Germline V gene data show CDR1 as KGHDR and CDR2 as SFDVKD. This CDR3 comprises 11 residues. V was cut by 5 bases and J by 9 bases, with 7 bases left in between.

This clonotype appeared many times. The rearrangement joins TRBV18 to TRBJ2-7; the D is unclear. V was pared by 3 bases and J by 5 bases, with 11 bases between. The V gene's germline CDR1 is KGHSH and CDR2 LQKENI. This CDR3 region has 13 residues. CDR3 DNA sequence: TGTGCCAGCTCACCCCCCAAGGTTGACGAGCAGTACTTC. It is translated as CASSPPKVDEQYF.

In this sample, this clonotype turned up many times. This sequence joins TRBV12-3 or TRBV12-4 and TRBJ2-1; D remains ambiguous. This CDR3 has 14 residues. Trimming left V 0 bases short and J 5 bases short, with 8 bases between. CDR3 sequence reads: CASSLAGLDNEQFF. The CDR3, as DNA: TGTGCCAGCAGTTTAGCGGGCCTAGACAATGAGCAGTTCTTC.

This clonotype showed up just a few times. Since a much larger clone is just one base distant, this may be a read error. The gene calls are TRBV7-6 and TRBJ2-1, with 8 bases aligning to TRBD2. V was pared by 5 bases and J by 4 bases, with 13 bases of the junction left unmatched. The CDR3 is 17 amino acids. Germline CDR1 SGHVS, CDR2 FNYEAQ. CDR3 DNA: TGTGCCAGCAGCCAAGGGGTGTTAGTAGCGGGATACAATGAGCAGTTCTTC. Encoded protein: CASSQGVLVAGYNEQFF.

The chain recombines TRBV11-2 with TRBJ1-5; no clear D. V was trimmed by 5 bases and J by 0 bases, leaving 14 bases between them. In germline, CDR1 is SGHAT, CDR2 FQNNGV. The length of the CDR3 is 16 residues. CDR3 sequence: CASSQDAGGSNQPQHF. In DNA form, the CDR3 reads TGTGCCAGCAGCCAAGATGCGGGTGGTAGCAATCAGCCCCAGCATTTT. The variable domain in full, completed from reference TRBV11-2 and TRBJ1-5, reads EAGVAQSPRYKIIEKRQSVAFWCNPISGHATLYWYQQILGQGPKLLIQFQNNGVVDDSQLPKDRFSAERLKGVDSTLKIQPAKLEDSAVYLCASSQDAGGSNQPQHFGDGTRLSIL.

This clonotype appeared many times. This rearrangement joins TRBV3-1 to TRBJ1-4; 7 bases align to TRBD1. Germline V CDR1 and CDR2: LGHDT, YNNKEL (reference sequence). Trimming removed 0 bases from V and 2 bases from J; junction bases left unmatched: 15. The CDR3 consists of 20 residues. The CDR3 here is CASSQDTAVRWGQTNEKLFF. Written as DNA, the CDR3 is TGTGCCAGCAGCCAAGATACGGCCGTAAGATGGGGACAGACTAATGAAAAACTGTTTTTT.

Here the CDR3 reads CASSWRTVSETQYF. CDR3 in DNA: TGTGCCAGCAGTTGGCGGACAGTTTCGGAGACCCAGTACTTC. The chain links TRBV6-5 to TRBJ2-5; a possible D gene is TRBD1 (6 bases). The length of the CDR3 is 14 residues. Germline CDR1 MNHEY, CDR2 SVGAGI. Between the trimmed V and J ends, which lost 4 bases and 5 bases, there was a span of 14 bases.

Here the CDR3 reads CASSIDGTYEQYF. As DNA, the CDR3 is TGTGCCAGTAGTATAGACGGAACCTACGAGCAGTACTTC. This chain connects TRBV19 to TRBJ2-7; D is ambiguous. CDR1 and CDR2 (germline): LNHDA, SQIVND (reference sequence). Trimming removed 0 bases at V and 2 bases at J, with 5 bases between. The length of the CDR3 is 13 residues.

In this sample, this clonotype is medium-sized. The chain couples TRBV2 to TRBJ2-2, with D hard to call. This CDR3 has 16 residues. CDR1 and CDR2 (germline): SNHLY, FYNNEI. With 6 bases removed from V and 4 bases from J, the gap between germline ends came to 18 bases. In DNA form, the CDR3 reads TGTGCCAGCAGGGAACCCGGCGCTTGGGGCACCGGGGAGCTGTTTTTT. It yields the protein CASREPGAWGTGELFF.

This clonotype was seen at least ten times. The genes are TRBV28 and TRBJ2-4; weak D call: TRBD2 (8 bases). Germline V gives CDR1 MDHEN, CDR2 SYDVKM. With 4 bases removed from V and 0 bases from J, the gap between germline ends came to 13 bases. This CDR3 has 16 residues. This chain's CDR3 is CASSSGGTVAKNIQYF. Written as DNA, the CDR3 is TGTGCCAGCAGTTCGGGGGGGACAGTAGCCAAAAACATTCAGTACTTC.

Ten or more counts support this clonotype. CDR3 nucleotides: TGTGCCAGCAGACAGGATGCCGGGACAGGGGGCGCTTGGAACACTGAAGCTTTCTTT. The encoded protein is CASRQDAGTGGAWNTEAFF. This sequence joins TRBV6-1 and TRBJ1-1; 12 positions match TRBD1. The V segment lost 6 bases and the J segment 1 base; nucleotides outside the gene matches: 15. CDR3 length: 19 amino acids. Germline V gene data show CDR1 as MNHNS and CDR2 as SASEGT.